This T cell receptor (beta chain) derives from a study of T cells after yellow fever vaccination. Study-level findings and limits: Most primary-vaccination clones reappeared after the booster (approximately 97% CD4, about 90% CD8).

This clonotype was picked up a small number of times. Antigen specificity is unknown. UMIs were added to TCR cDNA along with a universal primer site when it was made by 5'RACE template switching. A single record per CDR3 protein comes from TCRdb applying MiXCR to the 5' RACE reads. The table has around 330,000 distinct CDR3 sequences, roughly 3.5% seen once. The CDR3 contains 13 residues. Per germline, CDR1 SGHAT and CDR2 FQNNGV. V was cut by 5 bases and J by 8 bases, with 15 bases left in between. Sample: PBMCs, taken on the day of the yellow fever booster vaccination. The clonotype originates from a man between 18 and 29 years old who received the YFV17D yellow fever vaccine. V is TRBV11-2 and J is TRBJ1-2; no clear D. CDR3 DNA: TGTGCCAGCAGCCTCTCCCGACGGATCGGCTACACCTTC. Translation gives CASSLSRRIGYTF.